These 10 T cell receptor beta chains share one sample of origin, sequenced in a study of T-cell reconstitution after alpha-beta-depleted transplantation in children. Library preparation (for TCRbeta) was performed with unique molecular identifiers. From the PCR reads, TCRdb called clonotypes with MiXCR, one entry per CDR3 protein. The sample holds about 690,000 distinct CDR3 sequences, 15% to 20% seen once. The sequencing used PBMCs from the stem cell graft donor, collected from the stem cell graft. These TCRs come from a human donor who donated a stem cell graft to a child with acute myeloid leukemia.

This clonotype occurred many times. The CDR3 nucleotides read TGCAGTGCTACCCTCCACAGGGGAGCTGAAGCTTTCTTT. The encoded protein is CSATLHRGAEAFF. The chain is built from TRBV20-1 and TRBJ1-1, with TRBD1 matching over 7 bases. CDR3 length: 13 residues. Germline trimming cut 4 bases from V and 6 bases from J; bases unmatched to any gene: 8. CDR1 and CDR2 (germline): DFQATT, SNEGSKA (reference sequence).

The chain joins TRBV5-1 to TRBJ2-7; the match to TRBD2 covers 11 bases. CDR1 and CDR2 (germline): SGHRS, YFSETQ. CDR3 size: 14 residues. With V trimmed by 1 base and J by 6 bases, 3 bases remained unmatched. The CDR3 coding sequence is TGCGCCAGCAGCTTGACTAGCGGGGGCGGCGAGCAGTACGTC. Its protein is CASSLTSGGGEQYV.

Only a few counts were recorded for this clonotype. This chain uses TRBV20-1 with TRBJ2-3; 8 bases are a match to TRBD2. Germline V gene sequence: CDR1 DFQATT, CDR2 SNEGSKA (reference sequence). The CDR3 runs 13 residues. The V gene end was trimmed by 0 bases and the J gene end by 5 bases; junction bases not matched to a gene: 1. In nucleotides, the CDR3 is TGCAGTGCTAGAGATCGGGGGGGAGATACGCAGTATTTT. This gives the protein CSARDRGGDTQYF.

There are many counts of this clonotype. The CDR3 DNA reads TGCAGTGCTCTCCCCCCGGACGGAGGAAACGAGCAGTACTTC. It specifies CSALPPDGGNEQYF. This chain joins TRBV20-1 and TRBJ2-7; a weak D match, TRBD2 (5 bases). The V gene lost 5 bases and the J gene lost 5 bases, with 19 bases spanning the gap. Germline values: CDR1 DFQATT, CDR2 SNEGSKA (reference sequence). The CDR3 has 14 amino acids.

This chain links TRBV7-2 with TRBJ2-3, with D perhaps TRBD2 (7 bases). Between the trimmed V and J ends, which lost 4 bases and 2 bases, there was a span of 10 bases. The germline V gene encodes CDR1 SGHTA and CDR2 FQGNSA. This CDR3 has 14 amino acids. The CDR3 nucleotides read TGTGCCAGCAGCTGGGGGGGCCTCACAGATACGCAGTATTTT. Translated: CASSWGGLTDTQYF.

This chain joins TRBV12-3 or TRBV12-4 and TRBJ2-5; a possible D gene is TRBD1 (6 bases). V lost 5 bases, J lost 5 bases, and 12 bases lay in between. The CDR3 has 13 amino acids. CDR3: CASSPGVYETQYF. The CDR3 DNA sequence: TGTGCCAGCAGTCCAGGGGTTTACGAGACCCAGTACTTC.

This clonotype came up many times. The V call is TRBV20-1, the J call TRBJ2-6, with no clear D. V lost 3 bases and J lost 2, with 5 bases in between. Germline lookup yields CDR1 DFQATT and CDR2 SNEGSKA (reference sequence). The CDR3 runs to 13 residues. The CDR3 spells CSASFAGANVLTF. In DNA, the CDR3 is TGCAGTGCTAGTTTTGCTGGGGCCAACGTCCTGACTTTC.

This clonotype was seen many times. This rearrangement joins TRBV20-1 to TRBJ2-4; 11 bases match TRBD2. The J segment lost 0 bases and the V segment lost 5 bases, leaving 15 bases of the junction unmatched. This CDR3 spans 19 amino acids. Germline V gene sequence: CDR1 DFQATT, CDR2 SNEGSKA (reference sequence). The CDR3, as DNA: TGCAGTGCTCCCCACGGAGCTAGCGGGGGGCCTCTAGCCAAAAACATTCAGTACTTC. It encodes CSAPHGASGGPLAKNIQYF.

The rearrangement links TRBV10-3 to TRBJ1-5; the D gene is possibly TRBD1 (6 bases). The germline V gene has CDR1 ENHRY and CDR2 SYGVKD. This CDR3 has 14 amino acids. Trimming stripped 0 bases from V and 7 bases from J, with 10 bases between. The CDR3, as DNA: TGTGCCATCAGTGAGTCGGACAGTTGGCAGCCCCAGCATTTT. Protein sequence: CAISESDSWQPQHF.

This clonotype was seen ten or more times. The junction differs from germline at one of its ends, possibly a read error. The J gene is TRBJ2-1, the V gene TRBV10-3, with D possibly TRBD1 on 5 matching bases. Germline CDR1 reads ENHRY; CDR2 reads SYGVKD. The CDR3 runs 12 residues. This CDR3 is CAISERGYSRVF. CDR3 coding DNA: TGTGCCATCAGTGAGAGGGGTTATAGCAGAGTCTTC.